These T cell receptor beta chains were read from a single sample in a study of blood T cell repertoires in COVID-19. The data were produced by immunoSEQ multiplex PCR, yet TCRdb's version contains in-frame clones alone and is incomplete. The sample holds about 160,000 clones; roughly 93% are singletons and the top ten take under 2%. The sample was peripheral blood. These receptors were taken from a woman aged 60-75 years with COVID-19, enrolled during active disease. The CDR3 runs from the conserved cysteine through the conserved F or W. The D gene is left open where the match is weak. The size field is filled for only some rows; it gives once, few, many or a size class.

DNA: TGTGCCAGCAGCAAGACAGGGACCTATGGCTACACCTTC; CDR3: CASSKTGTYGYTF; size: .; J: TRBJ1-2; D: TRBD1; V: TRBV2
DNA: TGTGCCAGCAGCGTAGGATGGGACAGTGGCCTCTACGAGCAGTACTTC; CDR3: CASSVGWDSGLYEQYF; size: .; J: TRBJ2-7; D: TRBD1; V: TRBV9
DNA: TGCGCCAGCAGTGTGGGGATTTTGCAGGGGGCCTACGAGCAGTACTTC; CDR3: CASSVGILQGAYEQYF; size: .; J: TRBJ2-7; D: TRBD1; V: TRBV5-1
DNA: TGTGCCAGCAGCTTGACAGGGGACTTCTACTCTGGAAACACCATATATTTT; CDR3: CASSLTGDFYSGNTIYF; size: .; J: TRBJ1-3; D: TRBD1; V: TRBV5-8
DNA: TGTGCCAGTAGTATAAACAGGAGAAGCAATCAGCCCCAGCATTTT; CDR3: CASSINRRSNQPQHF; size: .; J: TRBJ1-5; D: .; V: TRBV19
DNA: TGTGCCAGTCGGGACATCCGAGGCAATCAGCCCCAGCATTTT; CDR3: CASRDIRGNQPQHF; size: .; J: TRBJ1-5; D: .; V: TRBV19
DNA: TGTGCCAGCAGTCCGACTCTACGTAGAACGACTTACTATGGCTACACCTTC; CDR3: CASSPTLRRTTYYGYTF; size: .; J: TRBJ1-2; D: .; V: TRBV6-6
DNA: TGTGCCAGCAGTTACCCAGGACAGCAAGAGACCCAGTACTTC; CDR3: CASSYPGQQETQYF; size: .; J: TRBJ2-5; D: .; V: TRBV7-2
DNA: TGTGCCAGCTCACCACAGCTCCCGAACACCGGGGAGCTGTTTTTT; CDR3: CASSPQLPNTGELFF; size: once; J: TRBJ2-2; D: .; V: TRBV18
DNA: TGTGCCAGCAGCTTCGCGCGCGGGGGGGAGAGTGAAAAACTGTTTTTT; CDR3: CASSFARGGESEKLFF; size: .; J: TRBJ1-4; D: .; V: TRBV7-8
DNA: TGTGCCAGCTCACCAGCGGTGGTACAGCCCCAGCATTTT; CDR3: CASSPAVVQPQHF; size: .; J: TRBJ1-5; D: .; V: TRBV18
DNA: TGTGCCAGCATAATTACAGATCCCAATTCACTCCTCCACTTT; CDR3: CASIITDPNSLLHF; size: .; J: TRBJ1-6; D: .; V: TRBV2
DNA: TGTGCCAGCAGGTACAGGGCTAACACTGAAGCTTTCTTT; CDR3: CASRYRANTEAFF; size: once; J: TRBJ1-1; D: .; V: TRBV2
DNA: TGTGCCAGTAGTATATATACAGACTCCTACGAGCAGTACTTC; CDR3: CASSIYTDSYEQYF; size: .; J: TRBJ2-7; D: .; V: TRBV19
DNA: TGTGCCAGCAGCGTAGGGGGACAGTACTTCTCTGGAAACACCATATATTTT; CDR3: CASSVGGQYFSGNTIYF; size: .; J: TRBJ1-3; D: TRBD1; V: TRBV9
DNA: TGTGCCAGCAGGTCCACAGGGGGCGCGGACACCGGGGAGCTGTTTTTT; CDR3: CASRSTGGADTGELFF; size: once; J: TRBJ2-2; D: TRBD1; V: TRBV7-9
DNA: TGTGCCGGGCTACCCGGGTTTGTCGCGGGAGTGAGCTATGGCTACACCTTC; CDR3: CAGLPGFVAGVSYGYTF; size: .; J: TRBJ1-2; D: .; V: TRBV15
DNA: TGTGCCAGCAGCTTGGGGGGAGGCTACGAGCAGTACTTC; CDR3: CASSLGGGYEQYF; size: .; J: TRBJ2-7; D: .; V: TRBV5-6
DNA: TGTGCCAGCAGCTTGGAGGACAGAACGCCCCAGCATTTT; CDR3: CASSLEDRTPQHF; size: .; J: TRBJ1-5; D: .; V: TRBV7-9
DNA: TGTGCCAGCAGTGACCCCCAACATCTAGCCAAAAACATTCAGTACTTC; CDR3: CASSDPQHLAKNIQYF; size: few; J: TRBJ2-4; D: .; V: TRBV6-4
DNA: TGTGCCAGTAGTGCCAGGACAGCCGATTCACCCCTCCACTTT; CDR3: CASSARTADSPLHF; size: .; J: TRBJ1-6; D: .; V: TRBV19
DNA: TGCGCCAGCAGCTCACAGACCGGGGAGCTGTTTTTT; CDR3: CASSSQTGELFF; size: .; J: TRBJ2-2; D: .; V: TRBV4-1
DNA: TGTGCCAGCAGTCTAGGGAGCTCCTACAATGAGCAGTTCTTC; CDR3: CASSLGSSYNEQFF; size: .; J: TRBJ2-1; D: .; V: TRBV28
DNA: TGTGCCAGCTCACCATCGGGGGGAGGTAATTCACCCCTCCACTTT; CDR3: CASSPSGGGNSPLHF; size: once; J: TRBJ1-6; D: .; V: TRBV18
DNA: TGTGCCAGCAGGCCTCCGGGGAGCTATGGCTACACCTTC; CDR3: CASRPPGSYGYTF; size: .; J: TRBJ1-2; D: .; V: TRBV6-2/TRBV6-3
DNA: TGTGCCAGCAGTCAAACCGGGAGTTACAATCAGCCCCAGCATTTT; CDR3: CASSQTGSYNQPQHF; size: .; J: TRBJ1-5; D: .; V: TRBV6-5
DNA: TGTGCCAGCACCTCCGGTGAGGGCACTGAAGCTTTCTTT; CDR3: CASTSGEGTEAFF; size: .; J: TRBJ1-1; D: .; V: TRBV12-3/TRBV12-4
DNA: TGTGCCAGCAGCCAAGGGGAGGCGACTGAAGCTTTCTTT; CDR3: CASSQGEATEAFF; size: .; J: TRBJ1-1; D: .; V: TRBV4-2